Listed below are T cell receptor beta chains from one sample, sequenced in a study of T cells after yellow fever vaccination. TCRdb re-called the 5' RACE reads through MiXCR, storing one row per CDR3 protein. The table has roughly 240,000 distinct CDR3 sequences, less than 7.5% seen once. Sequenced here: CD4+ T cells sorted from PBMCs, sampled on the day of the yellow fever booster vaccination. The receptors originated from a young man who received the YFV17D yellow fever vaccine. Both conserved end residues are part of each CDR3. A D gene is named only where the DNA matches it firmly. Size tells how often a clone was seen (once, few, many) or the class of an expanded clone, and some rows leave it out.

>.|TRBD2|TRBV5-1|TRBJ2-2
CASSLGVAGGVGELFF
TGCGCCAGCAGCTTGGGAGTAGCGGGAGGCGTCGGGGAGCTGTTTTTT
>few|.|TRBV9|TRBJ2-2
CASSVAPPGAGELFF
TGTGCCAGCAGCGTAGCCCCCCCGGGGGCCGGGGAGCTGTTTTTT
>.|TRBD2|TRBV12-3/TRBV12-4|TRBJ2-1
CASTSRTSGEQFF
TGTGCCAGCACCTCACGGACTAGCGGTGAGCAGTTCTTC
>many|.|TRBV12-3/TRBV12-4|TRBJ1-2
CASSTGTPNYGYTF
TGTGCCAGCAGTACCGGGACACCCAACTATGGCTACACCTTC
>many|.|TRBV13|TRBJ2-3
CASSPIAASTDTQYF
TGTGCCAGCAGCCCGATAGCGGCGAGCACAGATACGCAGTATTTT
>few|.|TRBV9|TRBJ2-5
CASSVQTGEQQETQYF
TGTGCCAGCAGCGTGCAAACCGGGGAACAGCAAGAGACCCAGTACTTC
>.|.|TRBV7-6|TRBJ2-7
CASSWADSGSYEQYF
TGTGCCAGCAGCTGGGCGGACAGTGGTTCCTACGAGCAGTACTTC
>few|.|TRBV7-2|TRBJ1-5
CASSFGQGSNQPQHF
TGTGCCAGCAGCTTTGGTCAGGGTAGCAATCAGCCCCAGCATTTT
>many|TRBD2|TRBV20-1|TRBJ2-1
CSVHTSGASSYNEQFF
TGCAGTGTTCATACTAGCGGGGCAAGCTCCTACAATGAGCAGTTCTTC
>many|TRBD2|TRBV5-1|TRBJ2-2
CASSTAGVAGELFF
TGCGCCAGCAGCACGGCGGGAGTAGCCGGGGAGCTGTTTTTT
>few|TRBD2|TRBV7-9|TRBJ2-4
CASSSVLARAKNIQYF
TGTGCCAGCAGCTCCGTACTAGCGCGGGCCAAAAACATTCAGTACTTC
>many|.|TRBV7-2|TRBJ2-5
CASSRVVETQYF
TGTGCCAGCAGCCGGGTAGTGGAGACCCAGTACTTC
>many|TRBD1|TRBV29-1|TRBJ2-3
CSVARDRGTDTQYF
TGCAGCGTTGCTAGGGACAGGGGTACGGATACGCAGTATTTT
>few|.|TRBV3-1|TRBJ2-6
CASNPGAGANVLTF
TGTGCCAGCAACCCGGGGGCAGGGGCCAACGTCCTGACTTTC
>.|.|TRBV29-1|TRBJ2-7
CSVVGLVPHEQYF
TGCAGCGTTGTCGGTCTAGTACCCCACGAGCAGTACTTC
>few|.|TRBV28|TRBJ2-7
CASSLKPYEQYF
TGTGCCAGCAGTTTAAAGCCCTACGAGCAGTACTTC
>many|.|TRBV5-1|TRBJ2-2
CASSLAKGTGELFF
TGCGCCAGCAGCTTGGCTAAGGGCACCGGGGAGCTGTTTTTT
>many|.|TRBV14|TRBJ2-5
CASRQGKETQYF
TGTGCCAGCAGACAGGGTAAAGAGACCCAGTACTTC
>.|.|TRBV29-1|TRBJ1-1
CSPQVLTGTEPFF
TGCAGCCCACAGGTCCTTACGGGGACTGAACCTTTCTTT
>.|TRBD2|TRBV20-1|TRBJ2-7
CSARDTFRSGRVYEQYF
TGCAGTGCTAGAGATACGTTTAGGAGCGGGAGGGTCTACGAGCAGTACTTC
>few|.|TRBV11-2|TRBJ2-1
CASSSASGRSYNEQFF
TGTGCCAGCAGTTCTGCGTCGGGGAGGTCCTACAATGAGCAGTTCTTC
>many|.|TRBV21-1|TRBJ2-7
CASRTPRILEQYF
TGTGCCAGCAGAACCCCAAGGATTCTCGAGCAGTACTTC
>few|TRBD1|TRBV7-6|TRBJ2-1
CASSLAGQDNEQFF
TGTGCCAGCAGCTTAGCAGGACAGGACAATGAGCAGTTCTTC
>many|.|TRBV20-1|TRBJ1-2
CSARDLTGYGYTF
TGCAGTGCTAGAGATCTCACGGGCTATGGCTACACCTTC
>few|.|TRBV18|TRBJ1-1
CASSPSRGDATEAFF
TGTGCCAGCTCACCATCTCGGGGAGACGCCACTGAAGCTTTCTTT
>.|.|TRBV5-4|TRBJ2-7
CASSMGGGMSSYEQYF
TGTGCCAGCAGCATGGGCGGCGGGATGAGCTCCTACGAGCAGTACTTC
>many|.|TRBV7-6|TRBJ2-7
CASSLELTTNKQYF
TGTGCCAGCAGCTTGGAACTAACAACTAATAAGCAGTACTTC
>.|.|TRBV4-2|TRBJ2-1
CASSPEERRKEQFF
TGTGCCAGCAGCCCGGAGGAAAGGCGGAAAGAGCAGTTCTTC
>.|.|TRBV20-1|TRBJ2-3
CSARYPCTDTQYF
TGCAGTGCTAGATACCCTTGCACAGATACGCAGTATTTT
>.|.|TRBV5-4|TRBJ1-1
CASSLERGYTEAFF
TGTGCCAGCAGCTTGGAACGGGGGTACACTGAAGCTTTCTTT
>many|.|TRBV20-1|TRBJ1-1
CSAAQLGRANTEAFF
TGCAGTGCGGCTCAACTGGGGCGGGCGAACACTGAAGCTTTCTTT
>few|TRBD2|TRBV20-1|TRBJ2-7
CSARGGLAGEDYEQYF
TGCAGTGCTAGAGGGGGACTAGCGGGAGAAGACTACGAGCAGTACTTC
>many|.|TRBV4-2|TRBJ2-1
CASSQDRGWGDNEQFF
TGTGCCAGCAGCCAAGATAGGGGCTGGGGTGACAATGAGCAGTTCTTC
>.|TRBD1|TRBV7-9|TRBJ1-5
CASSLSGGRGNQPQHF
TGTGCCAGCAGCTTATCAGGGGGCCGAGGCAATCAGCCCCAGCATTTT
>many|.|TRBV5-1|TRBJ2-5
CASSFRETQYF
TGCGCCAGCAGCTTTAGGGAGACCCAGTACTTC
>.|.|TRBV12-3/TRBV12-4|TRBJ2-3
CASSQRGGREGDTQYF
TGTGCCAGCAGTCAAAGGGGGGGGCGCGAGGGAGATACGCAGTATTTT
>many|.|TRBV2|TRBJ2-7
CASSVSGSGQYF
TGTGCCAGCAGTGTATCAGGAAGCGGGCAGTACTTC
>few|.|TRBV10-3|TRBJ1-5
CAISVAPGDQPQHF
TGTGCCATCAGTGTTGCCCCGGGTGATCAGCCCCAGCATTTT
>many|.|TRBV9|TRBJ2-1
CASSPAPTLYNEQFF
TGTGCCAGCAGCCCTGCACCCACCCTCTACAATGAGCAGTTCTTC
>many|TRBD1|TRBV6-5|TRBJ1-1
CASSYSPGQVLNTEAFF
TGTGCCAGCAGTTACTCGCCGGGACAGGTTTTGAACACTGAAGCTTTCTTT
>.|TRBD2|TRBV5-6|TRBJ2-7
CASSSLAETYEQYF
TGTGCCAGCAGCTCGCTAGCGGAAACCTACGAGCAGTACTTC
>many|.|TRBV4-3|TRBJ2-4
CASSLQVSAKNIQYF
TGCGCCAGCAGCTTACAGGTGTCGGCCAAAAACATTCAGTACTTC
>few|.|TRBV20-1|TRBJ2-1
CSARDRYSSSYNEQFF
TGCAGTGCTAGAGATCGTTACTCCAGCTCCTACAATGAGCAGTTCTTC
>many|.|TRBV5-6|TRBJ1-1
CASSRWTEAFF
TGTGCCAGCAGCCGATGGACTGAAGCTTTCTTT
>few|TRBD2|TRBV10-3|TRBJ2-1
CAIKASGDHYNEQFF
TGTGCCATCAAGGCTAGCGGAGACCATTACAATGAGCAGTTCTTC